These 17 T cell receptor beta chains were all obtained from the same sample, sequenced in a study of CD8+ T cells in alopecia areata. RNA extraction and reverse transcription yielded cDNA as sequencing template. Profiling relied on immunoSEQ multiplex PCR, and the TCRdb table lists in-frame clones only, not all of them. Among some 170,000 clones listed, roughly 65% were seen once. The source material was CD4+ T cells sorted from blood, sampled at week 0. These receptors were obtained from a human donor with alopecia areata.

J is TRBJ2-3 and V is TRBV5-6; D is possibly TRBD1 (6 bases). With 4 bases removed from V and 3 bases from J, the gap between germline ends came to 15 bases. This CDR3 has 15 amino acids. Germline V gene data show CDR1 as SGHDT and CDR2 as YYEEEE. This chain's CDR3 is CASSPETGFTDTQYF. The CDR3 coding sequence is TGTGCCAGCAGCCCGGAAACAGGGTTTACAGATACGCAGTATTTT.

This clone came up a few times. The rearrangement uses TRBV29-1 and TRBJ1-2, with D unresolved. Germline V gene data show CDR1 as SQVTM and CDR2 as ANQGSEA. The CDR3 runs 13 residues. CDR3 DNA sequence: TGCAACCTCTTCGGGTCCCGGAGGGCGGGCTACACCTTC. Translated, it gives CNLFGSRRAGYTF.

The chain is built from TRBV2 and TRBJ1-2, with a weak D call TRBD1 (5 bases). The CDR3 sequence is 13 residues long. The V gene's germline CDR1 is SNHLY and CDR2 FYNNEI. V lost 6 bases and J 2 bases, leaving 10 bases between the germline ends. CDR3 sequence (DNA): TGTGCCAGCAGGGTAGACAGCAACTATGGCTACACCTTC. Residues: CASRVDSNYGYTF.

This clone was observed a single time. V gene TRBV5-1 combines with J gene TRBJ2-7; D perhaps matches TRBD1 (5 bases). The V end lost 4 bases, the J end lost 1 base, and 12 bases lay between the germline ends. The CDR3 loop spans 14 amino acids. Germline loops: CDR1 SGHRS, CDR2 YFSETQ. The DNA for the CDR3 is TGCGCCAGCAGCCCGGGTCAGGGATCCTACGAGCAGTACTTC. Its protein product is CASSPGQGSYEQYF.

The chain uses TRBV7-2 and TRBJ2-7; 7 bases align to TRBD1. Looked up from germline, CDR1 is SGHTA and CDR2 is FQGNSA. This CDR3 is 17 amino acids long. J lost 5 bases, V lost 5 bases, and 18 bases had no gene match. The CDR3 region has the DNA TGTGCCAGCAGCGGAGGAGGTGTGACAGGGTCTCTTCACGAGCAGTACTTC. It is translated as CASSGGGVTGSLHEQYF.

There are a few counts of this clone. The V call is TRBV10-3, the J call TRBJ1-5; weak D call: TRBD1 (6 bases). Germline CDR1 is ENHRY and CDR2 is SYGVKD. V was cut by 3 bases and J by 4 bases, with 10 bases left in between. The CDR3 length is 14 residues. CDR3 residues: CAISDGQGNQPQHF. Written as DNA, the CDR3 is TGTGCCATCAGTGACGGGCAGGGGAATCAGCCCCAGCATTTT.

The genes are TRBV29-1 and TRBJ1-1; the D is unclear. Germline CDR1 and CDR2: SQVTM and ANQGSEA. The CDR3 is 11 residues long. The germline V and J ends were trimmed by 6 bases and 4 bases, with 9 bases remaining between them. CDR3 coding DNA: TGCAGCGTGGAAAGGCCCACTGAAGCTTTCTTT. Protein product: CSVERPTEAFF.

The genes are TRBV29-1 and TRBJ2-2, with TRBD2 identical over 7 bases. This CDR3 has 15 residues. Germline V gene sequence: CDR1 SQVTM, CDR2 ANQGSEA. The trim removed 4 bases at V and 5 bases at J, leaving 10 bases unmatched. The CDR3 loop is CSVVSGGGSTGELFF. The CDR3 DNA follows: TGCAGCGTTGTATCTGGGGGAGGGTCTACCGGGGAGCTGTTTTTT.

The chain combines TRBV4-1 with TRBJ1-2, with a possible D match to TRBD1 (5 bases). The germline V and J ends were trimmed by 1 base and 3 bases, with 6 bases remaining between them. The germline gives CDR1 MGHRA, CDR2 YSYEKL. CDR3 size: 13 residues. The CDR3 region is CASSQGGYYGYTF. CDR3 DNA sequence: TGCGCCAGCAGCCAAGGGGGGTACTATGGCTACACCTTC.

This sequence joins TRBV30 and TRBJ2-7, with D perhaps TRBD2 (5 bases). The CDR3 runs to 11 residues. Germline V gene lookup returns CDR1 GTSNPN and CDR2 SVGIG (reference sequence). The CDR3 region has the DNA TGTGCTAGCAGCGGTCTCTACGAGCAGTACTTC. Encoded protein: CASSGLYEQYF.

The CDR3 coding sequence is TGCGCCAGCAGCCGTAGCGGGGGGACCACAGATACGCAGTATTTT. Translation: CASSRSGGTTDTQYF. The chain employs TRBV10-1 and TRBJ2-3, with 10 positions matching TRBD2. This CDR3 spans 15 amino acids. The ends lost 6 bases at V and 2 bases at J; junction bases unmatched: 5. Germline V CDR1 and CDR2: WNHNN, SYGVQD (reference sequence).

V usage is TRBV5-1 and J usage is TRBJ2-6; the D is unclear. Trimming took off 5 bases at V and 0 bases at J, with 9 bases between the two ends. This CDR3 is built from 15 residues. Germline values: CDR1 SGHRS, CDR2 YFSETQ. For the CDR3, the DNA is TGCGCCAGCAGGGCCCCAGGCTCTGGGGCCAACGTCCTGACTTTC. Protein product: CASRAPGSGANVLTF.

The gene calls are TRBV6-1 and TRBJ2-7; possible D gene TRBD2, 6 bases. V lost 11 bases to trimming and J lost 2 bases, with 16 bases between them. CDR1 is MNHNS, CDR2 SASEGT, per germline. This CDR3 is built from 13 residues. The CDR3 DNA is TGTGCCTCCCAACTAGCAGGGCCCTACGAGCAGTACTTC. This gives the protein CASQLAGPYEQYF.

This clone was seen just once. An end of the junction differs from the germline gene, which may be a read error. The chain employs TRBV19 and TRBJ1-2; TRBD1 might be the D (6 bases). The germline V gene has CDR1 LNHDA and CDR2 SQIVND (reference sequence). This CDR3 spans 11 amino acids. The CDR3 is CASSTRGHVSF. The CDR3 region has the DNA TGTGCCAGTAGTACCCGGGGGCACGTTTCCTTC.

This chain uses TRBV11-2 with TRBJ1-1; D is uncertain. Germline-derived CDR1 and CDR2 are SGHAT and FQNNGV. The CDR3 extends over 12 amino acids. V was clipped by 1 base and J by 2 bases, with 2 bases between them. The CDR3 nucleotides read TGTGCCAGCAGCTTAGCTAACACTGAAGCTTTCTTT. Translating gives CASSLANTEAFF.

This clone appeared once. The V and J genes are TRBV29-1 and TRBJ2-3; maybe TRBD2 (6 bases). Trimming took off 4 bases at V and 2 bases at J, with 10 bases between the two ends. This CDR3 region has 13 residues. Germline V gene sequence: CDR1 SQVTM, CDR2 ANQGSEA. This CDR3 is CSVGGENTDTQYF. DNA for the CDR3: TGCAGCGTTGGGGGGGAGAACACAGATACGCAGTATTTT.

This clone was seen a few times. This rearrangement joins TRBV29-1 to TRBJ2-7; D call uncertain. Looked up from germline, CDR1 is SQVTM and CDR2 is ANQGSEA. Trimming took off 0 bases at V and 5 bases at J, with 14 bases between the two ends. This CDR3 spans 14 amino acids. CDR3 nucleotide sequence: TGCAGCGTTGAAGAAAGTCGGTACAAGGACGAGCAGTACTTC. Its protein product is CSVEESRYKDEQYF.